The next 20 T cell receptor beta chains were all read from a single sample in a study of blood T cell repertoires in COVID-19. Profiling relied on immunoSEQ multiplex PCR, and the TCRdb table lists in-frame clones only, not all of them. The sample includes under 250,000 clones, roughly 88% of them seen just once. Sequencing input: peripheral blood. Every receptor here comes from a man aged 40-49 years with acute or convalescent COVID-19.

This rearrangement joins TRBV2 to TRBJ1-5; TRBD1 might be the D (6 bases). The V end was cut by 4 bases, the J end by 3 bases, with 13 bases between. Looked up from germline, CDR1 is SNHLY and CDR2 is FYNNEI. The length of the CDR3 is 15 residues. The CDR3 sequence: CASSGLGGSNQPQHF. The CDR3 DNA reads TGTGCCAGCAGTGGCTTAGGGGGTTCCAATCAGCCCCAGCATTTT.

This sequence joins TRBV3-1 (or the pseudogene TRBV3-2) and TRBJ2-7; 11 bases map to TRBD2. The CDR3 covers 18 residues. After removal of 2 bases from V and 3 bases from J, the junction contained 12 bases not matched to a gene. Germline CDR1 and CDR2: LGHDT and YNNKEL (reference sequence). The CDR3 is CASSQPARGLAEFYEQYF. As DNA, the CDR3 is TGTGCCAGCAGCCAACCCGCAAGGGGACTAGCGGAGTTCTACGAGCAGTACTTC.

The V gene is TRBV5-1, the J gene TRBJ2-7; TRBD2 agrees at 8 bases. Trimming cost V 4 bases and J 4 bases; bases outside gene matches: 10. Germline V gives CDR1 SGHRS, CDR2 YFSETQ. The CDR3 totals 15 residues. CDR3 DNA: TGCGCCAGCAGCGCGAGCGGGGGAAGTGAATACGAGCAGTACTTC. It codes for CASSASGGSEYEQYF. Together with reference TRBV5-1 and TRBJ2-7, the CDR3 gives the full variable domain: KAGVTQTPRYLIKTRGQQVTLSCSPISGHRSVSWYQQTPGQGLQFLFEYFSETQRNKGNFPGRFSGRQFSNSRSEMNVSTLELGDSALYLCASSASGGSEYEQYFGPGTRLTVT.

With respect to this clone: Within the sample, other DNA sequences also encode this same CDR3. CDR3 coding DNA: TGTGCCAGCAGCCCGCAGGGGGCAGGAGGCTACACCTTC. Amino acid sequence: CASSPQGAGGYTF. The chain links TRBV12-3 or TRBV12-4 to TRBJ1-2; the match to TRBD1 covers 8 bases. With V trimmed by 6 bases and J by 8 bases, 8 bases remained unmatched. The CDR3 runs to 13 residues.

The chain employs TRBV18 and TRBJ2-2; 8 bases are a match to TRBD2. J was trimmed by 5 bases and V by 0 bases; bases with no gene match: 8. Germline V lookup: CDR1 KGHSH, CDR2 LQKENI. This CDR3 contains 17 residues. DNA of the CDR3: TGTGCCAGCTCACCACCTGGGACCGCGGGAGGAACCGGGGAGCTGTTTTTT. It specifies CASSPPGTAGGTGELFF.

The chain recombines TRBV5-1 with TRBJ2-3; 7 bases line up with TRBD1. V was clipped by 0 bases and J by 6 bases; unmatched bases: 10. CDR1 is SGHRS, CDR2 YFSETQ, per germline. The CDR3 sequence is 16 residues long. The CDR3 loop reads CASSLGRDSSKDTQYF. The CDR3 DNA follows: TGCGCCAGCAGCTTGGGCAGGGACAGCTCAAAGGATACGCAGTATTTT. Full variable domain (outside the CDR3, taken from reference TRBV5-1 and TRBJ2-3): KAGVTQTPRYLIKTRGQQVTLSCSPISGHRSVSWYQQTPGQGLQFLFEYFSETQRNKGNFPGRFSGRQFSNSRSEMNVSTLELGDSALYLCASSLGRDSSKDTQYFGPGTRLTVL.

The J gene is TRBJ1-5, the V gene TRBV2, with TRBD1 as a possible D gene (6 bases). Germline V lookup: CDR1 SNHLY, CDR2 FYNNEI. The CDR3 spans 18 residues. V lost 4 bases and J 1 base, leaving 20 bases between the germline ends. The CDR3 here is CASSGRDRTWRSNQPQHF. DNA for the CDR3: TGTGCCAGCAGTGGCAGAGACAGGACATGGAGGAGCAATCAGCCCCAGCATTTT.

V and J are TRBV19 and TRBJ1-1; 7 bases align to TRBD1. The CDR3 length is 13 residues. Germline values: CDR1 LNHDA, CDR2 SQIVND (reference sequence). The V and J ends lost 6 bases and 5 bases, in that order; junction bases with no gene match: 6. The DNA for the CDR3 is TGTGCCAGTAGGTCGACAGGGAGGACTGAAGCTTTCTTT. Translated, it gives CASRSTGRTEAFF. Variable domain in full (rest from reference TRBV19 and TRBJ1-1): DGGITQSPKYLFRKEGQNVTLSCEQNLNHDAMYWYRQDPGQGLRLIYYSQIVNDFQKGDIAEGYSVSREKKESFPLTVTSAQKNPTAFYLCASRSTGRTEAFFGQGTRLTVV.

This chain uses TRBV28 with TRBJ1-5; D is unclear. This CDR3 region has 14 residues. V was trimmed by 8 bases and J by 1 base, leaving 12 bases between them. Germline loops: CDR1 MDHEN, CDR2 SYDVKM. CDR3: CASGSGSSNQPQHF. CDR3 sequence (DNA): TGTGCCAGCGGTTCGGGGAGCAGCAATCAGCCCCAGCATTTT. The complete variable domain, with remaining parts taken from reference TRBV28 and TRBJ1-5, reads DVKVTQSSRYLVKRTGEKVFLECVQDMDHENMFWYRQDPGLGLRLIYFSYDVKMKEKGDIPEGYSVSREKKERFSLILESASTNQTSMYLCASGSGSSNQPQHFGDGTRLSIL.

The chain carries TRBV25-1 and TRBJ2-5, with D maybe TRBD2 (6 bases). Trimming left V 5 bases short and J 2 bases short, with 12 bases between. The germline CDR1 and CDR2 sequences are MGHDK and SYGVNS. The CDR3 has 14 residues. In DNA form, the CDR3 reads TGTGCCAGCAGTCCATACGGGGGACAAGAGACCCAGTACTTC. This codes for CASSPYGGQETQYF.

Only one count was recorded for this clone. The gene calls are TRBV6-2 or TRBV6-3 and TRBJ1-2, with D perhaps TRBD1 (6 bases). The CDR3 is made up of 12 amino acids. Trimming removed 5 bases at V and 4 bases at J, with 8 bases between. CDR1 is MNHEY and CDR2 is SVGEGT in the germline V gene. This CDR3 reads CASSPDSYGYTF. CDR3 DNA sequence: TGTGCCAGCAGTCCGGACAGCTATGGCTACACCTTC.

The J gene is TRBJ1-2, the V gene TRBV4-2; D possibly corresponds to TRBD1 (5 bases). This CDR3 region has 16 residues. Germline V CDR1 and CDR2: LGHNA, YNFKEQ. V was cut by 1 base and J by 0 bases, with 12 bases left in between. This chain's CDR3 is CASSQVRGEPNYGYTF. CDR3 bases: TGTGCCAGCAGCCAAGTTCGGGGGGAACCTAACTATGGCTACACCTTC.

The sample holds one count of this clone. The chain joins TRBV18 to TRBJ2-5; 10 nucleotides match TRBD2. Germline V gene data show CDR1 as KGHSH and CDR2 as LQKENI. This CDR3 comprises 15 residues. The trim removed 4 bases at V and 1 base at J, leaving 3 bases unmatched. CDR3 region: CASSRTSGGQETQYF. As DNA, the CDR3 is TGTGCCAGCTCACGGACTAGCGGAGGCCAAGAGACCCAGTACTTC.

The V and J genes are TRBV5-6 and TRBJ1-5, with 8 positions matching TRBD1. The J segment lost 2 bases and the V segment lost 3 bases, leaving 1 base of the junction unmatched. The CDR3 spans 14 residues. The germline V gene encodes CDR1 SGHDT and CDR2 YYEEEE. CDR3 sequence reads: CASSWGQGNQPQHF. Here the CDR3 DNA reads TGTGCCAGCAGCTGGGGACAGGGCAATCAGCCCCAGCATTTT.

Here the CDR3 DNA reads TGCGCCAGCAGCTCCGGACAGGGTGGCAATCAGCCCCAGCATTTT. Its translation: CASSSGQGGNQPQHF. The gene calls are TRBV5-1 and TRBJ1-5; 8 nucleotides match TRBD1. The CDR3 length is 15 residues. Looked up from germline, CDR1 is SGHRS and CDR2 is YFSETQ. Trimming took 3 bases from V and 2 from J; bases not matched to a gene: 4.

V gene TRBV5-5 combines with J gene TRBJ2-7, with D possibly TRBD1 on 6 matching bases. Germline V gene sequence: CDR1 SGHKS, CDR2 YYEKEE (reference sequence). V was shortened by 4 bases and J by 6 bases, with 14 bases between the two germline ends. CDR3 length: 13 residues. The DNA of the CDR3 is TGTGCCAGCAGCGAGACTGGGGGCCTCGAGCAGTACTTC. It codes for CASSETGGLEQYF.

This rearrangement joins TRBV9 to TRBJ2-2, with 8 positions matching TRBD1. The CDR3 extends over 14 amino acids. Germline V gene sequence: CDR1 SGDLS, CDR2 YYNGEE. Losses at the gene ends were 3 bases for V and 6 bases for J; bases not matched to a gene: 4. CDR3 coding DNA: TGTGCCAGCAGCGCAATACAGGGGGCCGGGGAGCTGTTTTTT. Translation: CASSAIQGAGELFF.

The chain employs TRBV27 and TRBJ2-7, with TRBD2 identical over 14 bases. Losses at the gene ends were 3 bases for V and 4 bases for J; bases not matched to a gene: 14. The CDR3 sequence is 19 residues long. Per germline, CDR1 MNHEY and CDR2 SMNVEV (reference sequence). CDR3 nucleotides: TGTGCCAGCAGTTTTGTCAGGGGACTAGCGGGAGACGGTTGGTACGAGCAGTACTTC. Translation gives CASSFVRGLAGDGWYEQYF.

This CDR3 reads CASSLTGVDTEAFF. CDR3 bases: TGTGCCAGCAGCCTGACAGGGGTGGATACTGAAGCTTTCTTT. This sequence joins TRBV5-5 and TRBJ1-1; 8 nucleotides line up with TRBD1. With V trimmed by 4 bases and J by 5 bases, 7 bases remained unmatched. The CDR3 has 14 residues. Germline CDR1 is SGHKS and CDR2 is YYEKEE (reference sequence).

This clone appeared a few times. In DNA, the CDR3 is TGTGCCAGCAGCCCGAGACAGGGCTCCTACGAGCAGTACTTC. Protein: CASSPRQGSYEQYF. The chain combines TRBV7-9 with TRBJ2-7; TRBD1 aligns across 7 bases. Germline loops: CDR1 SEHNR, CDR2 FQNEAQ (reference sequence). CDR3 length: 14 residues. The J segment lost 0 bases and the V segment lost 5 bases, leaving 4 bases of the junction unmatched.